Each of the 17 T cell receptor beta chains below was sequenced from the same sample in a study of shared clonotypes between healthy human individuals. Generated by immunoSEQ multiplex PCR, the TCRdb table keeps only in-frame clones and is missing some. The sample has millions of clones, over 85% seen once; the top ten hold roughly 0.13%. What was sequenced was naive CD4+ T cells sorted from blood. Sample subset: CD45RA+ positively selected. The receptors come from a man aged 18 to 29 in good health.

The CDR3 region is CASSPPAGQGSTGELFF. The CDR3 DNA sequence: TGTGCCAGCAGTCCCCCTGCCGGACAGGGCTCCACCGGGGAGCTGTTTTTT. The chain uses TRBV28 and TRBJ2-2; TRBD1 aligns across 8 bases. The CDR3 loop spans 17 amino acids. Germline loops: CDR1 MDHEN, CDR2 SYDVKM. Trimming removed 5 bases from V and 4 bases from J; junction bases left unmatched: 12. Full variable domain (rest looked up from reference TRBV28 and TRBJ2-2): DVKVTQSSRYLVKRTGEKVFLECVQDMDHENMFWYRQDPGLGLRLIYFSYDVKMKEKGDIPEGYSVSREKKERFSLILESASTNQTSMYLCASSPPAGQGSTGELFFGEGSRLTVL.

The rearrangement links TRBV29-1 to TRBJ1-1, with 7 bases fitting TRBD1. Germline trimming cut 4 bases from V and 4 bases from J; bases unmatched to any gene: 6. The germline gives CDR1 SQVTM, CDR2 ANQGSEA. The CDR3 extends over 13 amino acids. Here the CDR3 reads CSVASRGPTEAFF. The CDR3 region has the DNA TGCAGCGTTGCCTCAAGGGGGCCCACTGAAGCTTTCTTT. The full variable domain, completed using reference TRBV29-1 and TRBJ1-1, is SAVISQKPSRDICQRGTSLTIQCQVDSQVTMMFWYRQQPGQSLTLIATANQGSEATYESGFVIDKFPISRPNLTFSTLTVSNMSPEDSSIYLCSVASRGPTEAFFGQGTRLTVV.

The rearrangement links TRBV6-6 to TRBJ2-5; 7 bases are shared with TRBD1. After removal of 6 bases from V and 4 bases from J, the junction contained 8 bases not matched to a gene. Germline V gene lookup returns CDR1 MNHNY and CDR2 SVGAGI (reference sequence). This CDR3 is built from 14 residues. CDR3 in amino acids: CASRLTTGVETQYF. In DNA form, the CDR3 reads TGTGCCAGCAGACTCACCACAGGGGTAGAGACCCAGTACTTC.

The chain is built from TRBV6-5 and TRBJ2-7, with D tentatively TRBD1 (6 bases). Germline CDR1 and CDR2: MNHEY and SVGAGI. V was cut by 10 bases and J by 4 bases, with 20 bases left in between. The CDR3 sequence is 14 residues long. This CDR3 is CATSGEPAGYEQYF. In DNA form, the CDR3 reads TGTGCCACGTCAGGGGAACCGGCAGGATACGAGCAGTACTTC.

V gene TRBV27 combines with J gene TRBJ1-4; 8 positions agree with TRBD1. Germline trimming cut 6 bases from V and 0 bases from J; bases unmatched to any gene: 9. Germline CDR1 MNHEY, CDR2 SMNVEV (reference sequence). The CDR3 spans 17 residues. CDR3 protein: CASSVDRAPSTNEKLFF. In nucleotides, the CDR3 is TGTGCCAGCAGCGTGGACAGGGCCCCTTCAACTAATGAAAAACTGTTTTTT.

In this sample, this clone turned up once. This rearrangement joins TRBV5-4 to TRBJ1-2; 9 positions agree with TRBD1. The germline V gene encodes CDR1 SGHNT and CDR2 YYREEE (reference sequence). The CDR3 has 14 residues. J gave up 7 bases and V 1 base, and 5 bases lay outside the gene matches. The DNA for the CDR3 is TGTGCCAGCAGCTTGTCACAGGGGGCGAGTGGCTACACCTTC. Residues: CASSLSQGASGYTF.

With regard to this clone: The same CDR3 also results from other DNA sequences found in this sample. The chain uses TRBV5-6 and TRBJ1-2, with D uncertain. The CDR3 spans 12 residues. With 0 bases removed from V and 4 bases from J, the gap between germline ends came to 4 bases. Germline values: CDR1 SGHDT, CDR2 YYEEEE. CDR3 sequence reads: CASSLAGYGYTF. CDR3 bases: TGTGCCAGCAGCTTGGCAGGCTATGGCTACACCTTC. The full variable domain, rest sourced from reference TRBV5-6 and TRBJ1-2, is DAGVTQSPTHLIKTRGQQVTLRCSPKSGHDTVSWYQQALGQGPQFIFQYYEEEERQRGNFPDRFSGHQFPNYSSELNVNALLLGDSALYLCASSLAGYGYTFGSGTRLTVV.

This clone was picked up a small number of times. The rearrangement links TRBV5-1 to TRBJ1-5, with 7 positions matching TRBD1. Germline assignment: CDR1 SGHRS and CDR2 YFSETQ. V shed 3 bases and J 8 bases; nucleotides not matched to a gene: 11. CDR3 size: 15 residues. This CDR3 is CASSWGTADSEPQHF. The CDR3 nucleotides are TGCGCCAGCAGCTGGGGGACAGCGGATAGCGAGCCCCAGCATTTT.

This chain joins TRBV6-1 and TRBJ1-5, with TRBD1 matching over 9 bases. Germline assignment: CDR1 MNHNS and CDR2 SASEGT. J lost 7 bases, V lost 0 bases, and 7 bases had no gene match. CDR3 length: 16 residues. CDR3 bases: TGTGCCAGCAGTGAAGCTTGGACAGGGGTTCGGCAGCCCCAGCATTTT. Translating it yields CASSEAWTGVRQPQHF.

The rearrangement uses TRBV5-1 and TRBJ1-1, with D perhaps matching TRBD1 (6 bases). CDR3 length: 13 amino acids. The ends were cut back, 4 bases at V and 6 bases at J, with 13 bases in the middle. CDR1 is SGHRS and CDR2 is YFSETQ in the germline V gene. The DNA of the CDR3 is TGCGCCAGCAGCACTGGACAGTCCCCTGAAGCTTTCTTT. As protein: CASSTGQSPEAFF.

This chain connects TRBV5-1 to TRBJ1-2; D not certain. Germline V gene data show CDR1 as SGHRS and CDR2 as YFSETQ. The CDR3 spans 14 residues. V lost 4 bases, J lost 0 bases, and 10 bases lay in between. CDR3 in DNA: TGCGCCAGCAGCCCGGACGGGTCTAACTATGGCTACACCTTC. Protein product: CASSPDGSNYGYTF.

This chain connects TRBV18 to TRBJ1-5, with D tentatively TRBD1 (5 bases). The CDR3 contains 15 residues. Per germline, CDR1 KGHSH and CDR2 LQKENI. V was cut by 2 bases and J by 1 base, with 9 bases left in between. The CDR3 loop reads CASSPFGASNQPQHF. The CDR3 nucleotides are TGTGCCAGCTCACCATTTGGGGCAAGCAATCAGCCCCAGCATTTT.

This rearrangement joins TRBV10-3 to TRBJ2-1; D gene uncertain. CDR3 size: 14 residues. Germline-derived CDR1 and CDR2 are ENHRY and SYGVKD. The V end lost 0 bases, the J end lost 6 bases, and 9 bases lay between the germline ends. CDR3 region: CAISESAWVNEQFF. CDR3 in DNA: TGTGCCATCAGTGAGTCCGCCTGGGTCAATGAGCAGTTCTTC.

The rearrangement joins TRBV6-1 to TRBJ2-7; 9 bases fit TRBD2. Germline loops: CDR1 MNHNS, CDR2 SASEGT. V shed 4 bases, J shed 0 bases, and the junction held 7 bases outside the gene matches. The CDR3 length is 16 residues. The CDR3 DNA sequence: TGTGCCAGCAGTGTTTCGCTAGCGGGACTCTCCTACGAGCAGTACTTC. Protein: CASSVSLAGLSYEQYF.

The genes are TRBV11-2 and TRBJ2-7; D tentatively reads TRBD1 or TRBD2 (5 bases each). Germline V gene lookup returns CDR1 SGHAT and CDR2 FQNNGV. The CDR3 extends over 15 amino acids. V lost 1 base and J lost 0, with 10 bases in between. CDR3 sequence reads: CASSLVAGSSYEQYF. The CDR3 DNA reads as TGTGCCAGCAGCTTAGTGGCAGGGAGCTCCTACGAGCAGTACTTC.

V is TRBV10-2 and J is TRBJ2-7; 10 bases agree with TRBD1. The CDR3 consists of 16 residues. The germline V gene has CDR1 WSHSY and CDR2 SAAADI. The ends lost 4 bases at V and 4 bases at J; junction bases unmatched: 10. The CDR3 sequence is CASSGREGQGIYEQYF. CDR3 nucleotides: TGCGCCAGCAGTGGGCGAGAGGGACAGGGGATATACGAGCAGTACTTC.

The chain joins TRBV4-1 to TRBJ2-3, with D possibly matching TRBD2 (6 bases). Germline V gene lookup returns CDR1 MGHRA and CDR2 YSYEKL. V was clipped by 3 bases and J by 10 bases, with 17 bases between them. CDR3 size: 14 residues. The CDR3 loop is CASSQAAYGSSQYF. The DNA of the CDR3 is TGCGCCAGCAGCCAGGCGGCCTACGGGAGTTCGCAGTATTTT.